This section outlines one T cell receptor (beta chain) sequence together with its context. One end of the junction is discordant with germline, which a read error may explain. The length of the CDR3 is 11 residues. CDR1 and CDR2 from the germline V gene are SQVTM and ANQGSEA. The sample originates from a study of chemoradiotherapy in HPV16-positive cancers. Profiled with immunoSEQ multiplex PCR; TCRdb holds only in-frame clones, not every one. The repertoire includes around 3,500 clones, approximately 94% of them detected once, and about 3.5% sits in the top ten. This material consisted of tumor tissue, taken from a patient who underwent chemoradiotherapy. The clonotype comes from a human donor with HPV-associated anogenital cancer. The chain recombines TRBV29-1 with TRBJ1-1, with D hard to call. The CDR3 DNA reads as TGCAGCGTGTACGACGGCCCTGAGGCTTTCTTT. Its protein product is CSVYDGPEAFF. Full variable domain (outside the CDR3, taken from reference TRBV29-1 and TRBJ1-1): SAVISQKPSRDICQRGTSLTIQCQVDSQVTMMFWYRQQPGQSLTLIATANQGSEATYESGFVIDKFPISRPNLTFSTLTVSNMSPEDSSIYLCSVYDGPEAFFGQGTRLTVV.